One sample yielded the 29 T cell receptor beta chains listed below, sequenced in a study of identical twins (TCRdb year 2016). The library was obtained by 5' RACE. The sequencer was an Illumina HiSeq 2000. The public reads were quality trimmed at Q25 with fastp and then assembled into clones with MiXCR by TCRdb, keeping productive beta chains. Under each unique CDR3 protein, matching rows form one entry showing the most common genes and DNA. This sample holds about 900,000 distinct CDR3 sequences; 12% were observed only once. The biggest ten clones account for 1.5% to 2% of the sample. The sample also formed part of further work on yellow fever vaccine responses in identical twins.

Sequencing was done on a sample of PBMCs. The receptor set was obtained from a woman younger than 30 in good health.

The table lists this clonotype with a few counts. The V and J genes are TRBV7-9 and TRBJ2-5, with 7 positions matching TRBD1. Per the germline V gene, CDR1 is SEHNR and CDR2 is FQNEAQ (reference sequence). The CDR3 runs 15 residues. V shed 5 bases, J shed 0 bases, and the junction held 6 bases outside the gene matches. The CDR3 bases are TGTGCCAGCAGCAAACCACAGGGGAACCAAGAGACCCAGTACTTC. This sequence encodes CASSKPQGNQETQYF.

The V call is TRBV5-1, the J call TRBJ2-4; possible D gene TRBD1, 6 bases. Germline V gene data show CDR1 as SGHRS and CDR2 as YFSETQ. This CDR3 is built from 14 residues. The V gene lost 3 bases and the J gene lost 6 bases, with 13 bases spanning the gap. The CDR3 DNA sequence: TGCGCCAGCAGCTCCGGGACAACTAGAAACATTCAGTACTTC. Residues: CASSSGTTRNIQYF.

This clonotype was observed at least ten times. The chain joins TRBV7-6 to TRBJ1-4; the D is unclear. The CDR3 sequence is 14 residues long. V dropped 1 base and J dropped 12 bases, with 15 bases sitting between them. Germline lookup yields CDR1 SGHVS and CDR2 FNYEAQ. In nucleotides, the CDR3 is TGTGCCAGCAGCTTAGACGGCCCCCCGGTGGAACTGTTTTTT. It codes for CASSLDGPPVELFF.

This clonotype was seen only a few times. V usage is TRBV28 and J usage is TRBJ2-5; 8 bases are shared with TRBD2. Germline lookup yields CDR1 MDHEN and CDR2 SYDVKM. CDR3 length: 16 residues. The V segment lost 7 bases and the J segment 3 bases; nucleotides outside the gene matches: 13. CDR3 coding DNA: TGTGCCAGCATCCTTAATGTCCTAGCGGGCAAAGAGACCCAGTACTTC. Translation: CASILNVLAGKETQYF.

This clonotype was seen a handful of times. The chain is built from TRBV7-2 and TRBJ2-5, with D perhaps being TRBD1 or TRBD2 (5 bases each). The germline gives CDR1 SGHTA, CDR2 FQGNSA. The V end lost 2 bases, the J end lost 4 bases, and 14 bases lay between the germline ends. The CDR3 has 15 residues. Here the CDR3 reads CASSLQGEVGETQYF. CDR3 nucleotides: TGTGCCAGCAGCTTACAGGGAGAGGTGGGAGAGACCCAGTACTTC. Using reference TRBV7-2 and TRBJ2-5 for the parts outside the CDR3, the full variable domain is GAGVSQSPSNKVTEKGKDVELRCDPISGHTALYWYRQSLGQGLEFLIYFQGNSAPDKSGLPSDRFSAERTGGSVSTLTIQRTQQEDSAVYLCASSLQGEVGETQYFGPGTRLLVL.

At least ten counts were recorded for this clonotype. The chain couples TRBV5-5 to TRBJ1-1; 9 bases line up with TRBD1. The CDR3 is 12 amino acids. The V and J ends lost 5 bases and 5 bases, in that order; junction bases with no gene match: 1. Germline V lookup: CDR1 SGHKS, CDR2 YYEKEE (reference sequence). DNA of the CDR3: TGTGCCAGCAGGGGGACAGGGACTGAAGCTTTCTTT. As protein: CASRGTGTEAFF.

The chain links TRBV11-3 to TRBJ2-5; 10 bases fit TRBD1. Germline CDR1 is SGHNT and CDR2 is YENEEA. This CDR3 is built from 16 residues. V shed 5 bases and J 3 bases; nucleotides not matched to a gene: 9. The CDR3 bases are TGTGCCAGCAGCCCGGGGACAGGGGCTGGGAAAGAGACCCAGTACTTC. Its protein is CASSPGTGAGKETQYF.

The genes are TRBV19 and TRBJ2-5; 8 bases fit TRBD1. This CDR3 comprises 15 residues. Germline V gene data show CDR1 as LNHDA and CDR2 as SQIVND (reference sequence). J gave up 5 bases and V 4 bases, and 9 bases lay outside the gene matches. CDR3: CASSTTDRVYETQYF. The CDR3 bases are TGTGCCAGTAGTACCACGGACAGGGTATATGAGACCCAGTACTTC. The variable domain in full, completed from reference TRBV19 and TRBJ2-5, reads DGGITQSPKYLFRKEGQNVTLSCEQNLNHDAMYWYRQDPGQGLRLIYYSQIVNDFQKGDIAEGYSVSREKKESFPLTVTSAQKNPTAFYLCASSTTDRVYETQYFGPGTRLLVL.

The rearrangement links TRBV2 to TRBJ1-2; 8 nucleotides agree with TRBD1. CDR1 and CDR2 (germline): SNHLY, FYNNEI. V gave up 2 bases and J gave up 6 bases; unmatched junction bases: 2. The CDR3 sequence is 13 residues long. The CDR3 DNA sequence: TGTGCCAGCAGTGAACTGACAGGGGATGGCTACACCTTC. As protein: CASSELTGDGYTF. The whole variable domain, remainder taken from reference TRBV2 and TRBJ1-2, is EPEVTQTPSHQVTQMGQEVILRCVPISNHLYFYWYRQILGQKVEFLVSFYNNEISEKSEIFDDQFSVERPDGSNFTLKIRSTKLEDSAMYFCASSELTGDGYTFGSGTRLTVV.

This sequence joins TRBV2 and TRBJ2-2, with TRBD1 as a possible D gene (5 bases). Germline values: CDR1 SNHLY, CDR2 FYNNEI. The CDR3 extends over 15 amino acids. Trimming stripped 4 bases from V and 7 bases from J, with 16 bases between. CDR3 nucleotide sequence: TGTGCCAGCAGTGGGCTCCAGGGCATGATCGGGGAGCTGTTTTTT. Amino acid sequence: CASSGLQGMIGELFF.

The sample holds many counts of this clonotype. The CDR3 is CASSSGFITGELFF. The CDR3 bases are TGTGCCAGCAGTTCGGGGTTCATCACCGGGGAGCTGTTTTTT. V gene TRBV12-3 or TRBV12-4 combines with J gene TRBJ2-2, with D perhaps matching TRBD2 (5 bases). The CDR3 is 14 residues long. Trimming removed 4 bases at V and 4 bases at J, with 10 bases between.

A few counts support this clonotype. CDR3 residues: CASSLAQAQGSRNIQYF. In DNA, the CDR3 is TGTGCCAGCAGCTTAGCTCAGGCGCAGGGGTCGAGAAACATTCAGTACTTC. V is TRBV7-9 and J is TRBJ2-4; possible D gene TRBD1, 6 bases. In germline, CDR1 is SEHNR, CDR2 FQNEAQ (reference sequence). The CDR3 covers 17 residues. Trimming took 0 bases from V and 6 from J, leaving 18 bases between them.

The table lists this clonotype with many counts. The J gene is TRBJ1-1, the V gene TRBV12-3 or TRBV12-4, with a possible D match to TRBD1 (5 bases). V shed 3 bases and J shed 1 base, with 12 bases lying between them. The CDR3 is 15 residues long. Written as DNA, the CDR3 is TGTGCCAGCAGTTTTCCTCAGGGAACGAACACTGAAGCTTTCTTT. This codes for CASSFPQGTNTEAFF.

Many counts were recorded for this clonotype. V usage is TRBV15 and J usage is TRBJ2-3, with D hard to call. CDR3 length equals 16 residues. Trimming shortened V by 0 bases and J by 4 bases, and 14 bases separated the two germline ends. CDR1 and CDR2 from the germline V gene are LNHNV and YYDKDF (reference sequence). Here the CDR3 reads CATSRDRASKPDTQYF. The CDR3, as DNA: TGTGCCACCAGCAGAGATAGGGCTAGTAAGCCAGATACGCAGTATTTT.

The table lists this clonotype with a few counts. The genes are TRBV5-6 and TRBJ2-1; D may match TRBD1 or TRBD2 (5 bases each). The V end was cut by 1 base, the J end by 1 base, with 12 bases between. This CDR3 contains 16 residues. Germline-derived CDR1 and CDR2 are SGHDT and YYEEEE. In nucleotides, the CDR3 is TGTGCCAGCAGCTTGTTGGGGGATCGATCCTACAATGAGCAGTTCTTC. This gives the protein CASSLLGDRSYNEQFF. Filled out from reference TRBV5-6 and TRBJ2-1, the complete variable domain reads DAGVTQSPTHLIKTRGQQVTLRCSPKSGHDTVSWYQQALGQGPQFIFQYYEEEERQRGNFPDRFSGHQFPNYSSELNVNALLLGDSALYLCASSLLGDRSYNEQFFGPGTRLTVL.

This clonotype was seen a handful of times. The rearrangement links TRBV20-1 to TRBJ2-1, with 8 bases matching TRBD2. CDR1 DFQATT and CDR2 SNEGSKA come from the germline V gene (reference sequence). V lost 3 bases, J lost 6 bases, and 1 base stayed unmatched. There are 12 residues in the CDR3. CDR3 bases: TGCAGTGCTAGTGGACTAGCCAATGAGCAGTTCTTC. Its translation: CSASGLANEQFF.

This clonotype has a handful of counts. The V call is TRBV12-3 or TRBV12-4, the J call TRBJ2-1; 16 nucleotides agree with TRBD2. Losses at the gene ends were 4 bases for V and 16 bases for J; bases not matched to a gene: 7. CDR3 length equals 14 residues. CDR3 loop: CASSSGTSGRAFFF. The CDR3 DNA follows: TGTGCCAGCAGTTCCGGGACTAGCGGGAGGGCCTTCTTCTTC.

The rearrangement links TRBV6-5 to TRBJ1-3; a weak D match, TRBD1 (5 bases). Germline CDR1 and CDR2: MNHEY and SVGAGI. This CDR3 has 17 amino acids. V lost 2 bases, J lost 1 base, and 15 bases lay in between. CDR3: CASSYGGGETSGNTIYF. DNA of the CDR3: TGTGCCAGCAGTTACGGCGGAGGGGAAACTTCTGGAAACACCATATATTTT.

The V and J genes are TRBV29-1 and TRBJ1-1, with 8 bases lining up with TRBD1. Germline loops: CDR1 SQVTM, CDR2 ANQGSEA. The V segment lost 6 bases and the J segment 1 base; nucleotides outside the gene matches: 4. The CDR3 has 13 amino acids. The CDR3 loop reads CSVKQGANTEAFF. CDR3 nucleotides: TGCAGCGTGAAGCAGGGGGCGAACACTGAAGCTTTCTTT.

This clonotype was recorded many times. The V gene is TRBV20-1, the J gene TRBJ1-3; no firm D call. The CDR3 sequence is 14 residues long. The V gene's germline CDR1 is DFQATT and CDR2 SNEGSKA (reference sequence). V lost 6 bases to trimming and J lost 0 bases, with 12 bases between them. The CDR3 region is CSARRTSSGNTIYF. The CDR3 DNA sequence: TGCAGTGCCAGGCGGACTAGCTCTGGAAACACCATATATTTT.

This clonotype was counted only a few times. The genes are TRBV10-3 and TRBJ2-7, with 13 positions matching TRBD2. V lost 0 bases, J lost 7 bases, and 9 bases stayed unmatched. Per germline, CDR1 ENHRY and CDR2 SYGVKD. The CDR3 extends over 17 amino acids. The CDR3: CAISESKGLAGPGEQYF. For the CDR3, the DNA is TGTGCCATCAGTGAGTCGAAGGGACTAGCGGGACCTGGAGAGCAGTACTTC.

This clonotype was counted only a few times. The rearrangement links TRBV12-3 or TRBV12-4 to TRBJ1-1; D remains unclear. Trimming removed 3 bases from V and 7 bases from J, with 9 bases in between. CDR3 size: 12 residues. CDR3 coding DNA: TGTGCCAGCAGTTTTGAGATTTTTGAAGCTTTCTTT. Its protein product is CASSFEIFEAFF.

This clonotype was counted a few times. The chain has TRBV12-3 or TRBV12-4 and TRBJ2-2, with a tentative D call TRBD2 (11 bases). V was clipped by 8 bases and J by 2 bases, with 27 bases between them. The CDR3 covers 19 residues. CDR3 sequence (DNA): TGTGCCAGCCGGGGACAGGGGAGACTAGCGGGACCAAACACCGGGGAGCTGTTTTTT. Translating gives CASRGQGRLAGPNTGELFF.

The chain joins TRBV6-2 or TRBV6-3 to TRBJ2-1; tentatively, D is TRBD2 (6 bases). This CDR3 spans 13 amino acids. Germline-derived CDR1 and CDR2 are MNHEY and SVGEGT. V was clipped by 8 bases and J by 1 base, with 9 bases between them. The CDR3 reads CASGRTSYNEQFF. CDR3 DNA sequence: TGTGCCAGCGGGAGGACTTCCTACAATGAGCAGTTCTTC.

The rearrangement links TRBV9 to TRBJ2-2; 8 bases are a match to TRBD1. V was pared by 3 bases and J by 2 bases, with 6 bases of the junction left unmatched. The CDR3 extends over 16 amino acids. Looked up from germline, CDR1 is SGDLS and CDR2 is YYNGEE. The CDR3 DNA sequence: TGTGCCAGCAGCGGACGCGGACAGGGTAACACCGGGGAGCTGTTTTTT. Translation: CASSGRGQGNTGELFF.

This clonotype was picked up a small number of times. This rearrangement joins TRBV2 to TRBJ2-5; 7 nucleotides agree with TRBD2. Germline V lookup: CDR1 SNHLY, CDR2 FYNNEI. V dropped 4 bases and J dropped 5; count of bases not matched to a gene: 4. The CDR3 is 13 amino acids. The CDR3 loop reads CASSGLSGETQYF. The CDR3 DNA follows: TGTGCCAGCAGTGGCCTTAGCGGGGAGACCCAGTACTTC.

The chain uses TRBV9 and TRBJ1-1; unclear D gene. CDR3 size: 14 residues. Trimming removed 1 base from V and 4 bases from J, with 11 bases in between. Germline V gene lookup returns CDR1 SGDLS and CDR2 YYNGEE. This CDR3 is CASSVFREGTEAFF. The CDR3 nucleotides are TGTGCCAGCAGCGTATTTAGAGAAGGCACTGAAGCTTTCTTT.

This clonotype was seen only a few times. The rearrangement uses TRBV4-1 and TRBJ1-1; no clear D gene. Germline assignment: CDR1 MGHRA and CDR2 YSYEKL. V was shortened by 3 bases and J by 1 base, with 12 bases between the two germline ends. This CDR3 region has 15 residues. The CDR3 nucleotides are TGCGCCAGCAGCCATCCCGGGGTGGGGAACACTGAAGCTTTCTTT. This translates into CASSHPGVGNTEAFF.

The chain recombines TRBV28 with TRBJ1-5; D gene uncertain. Deletions cut 10 bases from V and 4 bases from J, with 5 bases between. Germline-derived CDR1 and CDR2 are MDHEN and SYDVKM. This CDR3 has 10 residues. CDR3 DNA: TGTGCCACTAATAATCAGCCCCAGCATTTT. Its protein is CATNNQPQHF. Full variable domain (outside the CDR3, taken from reference TRBV28 and TRBJ1-5): DVKVTQSSRYLVKRTGEKVFLECVQDMDHENMFWYRQDPGLGLRLIYFSYDVKMKEKGDIPEGYSVSREKKERFSLILESASTNQTSMYLCATNNQPQHFGDGTRLSIL.